The clone carrying this T cell receptor (beta chain) was seen only a few times. The antigen remains undetermined. This specimen comes from a study of T cells after yellow fever vaccination. Study observations and caveats: The CD4 compartment and the CD8 compartment contained a small share of clonotypes in common. Detected again after the booster were most primary-vaccination clones, at 96% CD4 and 88% CD8.

The CDR3 is made up of 13 amino acids. V dropped 5 bases and J dropped 5 bases, with 12 bases sitting between them. From germline, CDR1 is MNHEY and CDR2 SMNVEV (reference sequence). Researchers made TCR cDNA using 5'RACE template switching, and this step added a universal primer site and UMIs. TCRdb used MiXCR to reprocess the 5' RACE reads, holding one entry per CDR3 protein. This table holds 180,000 or so distinct CDR3 sequences, about 10% found once. This sequence joins TRBV27 and TRBJ1-1; D may be TRBD1 (5 bases). This receptor was identified in a young man who received the YFV17D yellow fever vaccine. Sample: CD8+ T cells sorted from PBMCs, taken 15 days after the yellow fever booster vaccination. In DNA form, the CDR3 reads TGTGCCAGCAGTCTCCAGGGTAAGACTGAAGCTTTCTTT. This translates into CASSLQGKTEAFF.